The rows below give T cell receptor beta chains drawn from one sample of a study of metastatic and nonmetastatic thyroid tumors. Using MiXCR, TCRdb re-called clones from the PCR reads. The sample includes tens of thousands of clones, around 17% seen only once; the top ten take 3% to 3.5%. The sample taken for sequencing was blood. The receptor set was obtained from a female donor with papillary thyroid cancer or a benign thyroid nodule (not recorded which). Some clones in this sample may be carry-over from other donors' samples. Both conserved end residues are part of each CDR3. Each record gives: clone size, D gene, V gene, J gene, CDR3 DNA, CDR3 protein. D genes are given only for firm matches. The size entry is marked missing in some rows and otherwise reads once, few, many or a size class.

>.|.|TRBV20-1|TRBJ2-7
TGCAGTGCTAGAAGCGCCTACGAGCAGTACTTC
CSARSAYEQYF
>many|TRBD2|TRBV9|TRBJ2-1
TGTGCCAGCAGCGTAGCGAAAGCGGGGTTTACCTACAATGAGCAGTTCTTC
CASSVAKAGFTYNEQFF
>.|TRBD2|TRBV2|TRBJ2-3
TGTGCCAGAAGGTTACTCTTGGCGGGGGGGACAGATACGCAGTATTTT
CARRLLLAGGTDTQYF
>.|.|TRBV28|TRBJ1-1
TGTGCCAGCAGTCCGTCCAGGTGGAAGGCGAGCACTGAGGCTTTCTTT
CASSPSRWKASTEAFF
>many|.|TRBV5-4|TRBJ1-5
TGTGCCAGCAGCTTGGGATCCGGGGGGCCCCAGCATTTT
CASSLGSGGPQHF
>.|TRBD1|TRBV11-2|TRBJ1-1
TGTGCCAGCAGCTTATACAGGGGAAGGGGTACTGAAGCTTTCTTT
CASSLYRGRGTEAFF
>.|.|TRBV10-3|TRBJ2-3
TGTGCCATCAGGGGGGACATCACAGATATAGATACGCAGTATTTT
CAIRGDITDIDTQYF
>many|.|TRBV6-5|TRBJ1-1
TGTGCCAGCAGTTACTCGATGGGGGCGGGGACTGAAGCTTTCTTT
CASSYSMGAGTEAFF
>many|.|TRBV7-8|TRBJ2-5
TGTGCCAGCAGCCGGACCATTCTCAGGGGCTCCTTAGGAGAGACCCAGTACTTC
CASSRTILRGSLGETQYF
>few|.|TRBV6-2/TRBV6-3|TRBJ1-3
TGTGCCAGCAGTTACCAGGGAGGTAGTGGAAACACCATATATTTT
CASSYQGGSGNTIYF
>many|.|TRBV3-1|TRBJ2-4
TGTGCCAGCAGCCTTTGGGGGGATACGGCCAAAAACATTCAGTACTTC
CASSLWGDTAKNIQYF
>.|.|TRBV6-1|TRBJ1-2
TGTGCCAGCAGTGAATCTCCGTGCTATGTCTACACCTTC
CASSESPCYVYTF
>many|.|TRBV5-1|TRBJ2-1
TGCGCCAGCAGCTTATACGGAAGCTCCTACAATGAGCAGTTCTTC
CASSLYGSSYNEQFF
>medium-sized|TRBD2|TRBV7-2|TRBJ2-7
TGTGCCAGCAGCTCCCACACACTAGCGGAGCAGTACTTC
CASSSHTLAEQYF
>many|TRBD2|TRBV10-1|TRBJ2-3
TGCGCCAGCAGTGAGTCCACTAGCGGGAGTGGAGTAGATACGCAGTATTTT
CASSESTSGSGVDTQYF
>few|.|TRBV24-1|TRBJ2-2
TGTGCCACCAGTGACGTACAGGGTGTAAACACCGGGGAGCTGTTTTTT
CATSDVQGVNTGELFF
>.|TRBD2|TRBV18|TRBJ2-5
TGTGCCAGCTCCCTCGGGAGGAAAGAGACCCAGTACTTC
CASSLGRKETQYF
>.|.|TRBV11-1|TRBJ1-3
TGTGCCAGCATCTCCGGGGTACAGCCCCTGGGAAACACCATATATTTT
CASISGVQPLGNTIYF
>many|.|TRBV11-1|TRBJ2-3
TGTGCCAGCAGCCGGACTGGAGGGGTTTCAGATACGCAGTATTTT
CASSRTGGVSDTQYF
>.|.|TRBV6-1|TRBJ1-1
TGTGCCAGCAGTACGGATTTTGGTCGCACTGAAGCTTTCTTT
CASSTDFGRTEAFF
>.|TRBD2|TRBV9|TRBJ2-1
TGTGCCAGCAGTGCTACTAGCGGTCGTGGCAATGAGCAGTTCTTC
CASSATSGRGNEQFF
>.|.|TRBV2|TRBJ1-2
TGTGCCAGCAATGATACAGGGAACTACGGCTACACCTTC
CASNDTGNYGYTF
>many|.|TRBV29-1|TRBJ1-1
TGCAGCGTTAGAGGGGAGCCTACCAACGCGAACACTGAAGCTTTCTTT
CSVRGEPTNANTEAFF
>many|.|TRBV5-6|TRBJ2-7
TGTGCCAGCAGCCCAGGGAATCCCGTAGAGCAGTACTTC
CASSPGNPVEQYF
>many|.|TRBV2|TRBJ2-7
TGTGCCAGCGGGACGCTGGCCTTCGAGCAGTACTTC
CASGTLAFEQYF
>many|.|TRBV7-9|TRBJ2-6
TGTGCCAGCAGCTCCCGTTCTGGGGCCAACGTCCTGACTTTC
CASSSRSGANVLTF
>few|TRBD2|TRBV10-1|TRBJ2-3
TGCGCCAGCAGTGATTCGGCGGGAGGGCAAGATACGCAGTATTTT
CASSDSAGGQDTQYF
>many|.|TRBV29-1|TRBJ1-2
TGCAGCGTTGAAGATCTTGGGCTATTACAGGGCAATACTAACTATGGCTACACCTTC
CSVEDLGLLQGNTNYGYTF
>.|.|TRBV4-2|TRBJ2-7
TGTGCCAGCAGCCAACTATTGGGCCACACCTACGAGCAGTACTTC
CASSQLLGHTYEQYF
>medium-sized|TRBD2|TRBV20-1|TRBJ2-7
TGCAGTGCCCGTCCAGGACTAGCGTGGGAGCAGTACTTC
CSARPGLAWEQYF
>many|TRBD1|TRBV6-1|TRBJ2-7
TGTGCCAGCAGTCTCACAGGGGAAGGATACGAGCAGTACTTC
CASSLTGEGYEQYF
>medium-sized|.|TRBV6-1|TRBJ2-7
TGTGCCAGCAGACTCCCGAAGGCCGAGCAGTACTTC
CASRLPKAEQYF
>many|TRBD2|TRBV2|TRBJ2-1
TGTGCCAGCAGGAGGACTAGCGGGATCCATGAGCAGTTCTTC
CASRRTSGIHEQFF
>many|TRBD2|TRBV2|TRBJ2-1
TGTGCCAGCAGTGCATCTAGCGGGAAGAATGAGCAGTTCTTC
CASSASSGKNEQFF
>many|.|TRBV9|TRBJ2-2
TGTGCCAGCAGCGTAGGGGTGAACACCGGGGAGCTGTTTTTT
CASSVGVNTGELFF
>many|.|TRBV15|TRBJ1-1
TGTGCCACCAGCGTCAGGGGAGGGACTGAAGCTTTCTTT
CATSVRGGTEAFF
>.|.|TRBV20-1|TRBJ1-2
TGCAGTGCTAGAGATTCCCCCCGGATAGGTGGCTACACCTTC
CSARDSPRIGGYTF
>few|.|TRBV6-1|TRBJ1-1
TGTGCCAGCAGGTGCGGCAGGAGTGAAGCTTTCTTT
CASRCGRSEAFF
>many|TRBD2|TRBV19|TRBJ2-1
TGTGCCAGTAGGGAGGGGAGACTAGCGGGTGGAGATTCCTACAATGAGCAGTTCTTC
CASREGRLAGGDSYNEQFF
>many|TRBD1|TRBV18|TRBJ1-1
TGTGCCAGTGCCAGGGGGGAAACTGAAGCTTTCTTT
CASARGETEAFF
>few|TRBD2|TRBV10-2|TRBJ2-7
TGCGCCAGCAGTTATTCTCAGTACGGACTAGCGGTCTACGAGCAGTACTTC
CASSYSQYGLAVYEQYF
>.|.|TRBV6-1|TRBJ2-2
TGTGCCAGCAGGACCCTGGGCACCGGGGAGCTGTTTTTT
CASRTLGTGELFF
>many|.|TRBV13|TRBJ2-2
TGTGCCAGCAGCCCCACCCGAGGCTCCGGGGAGCTGTTTTTT
CASSPTRGSGELFF
>many|.|TRBV7-9|TRBJ1-2
TGTGCCAGCAGCTTAGACGGGCAGCGTTATGGCTACACCTTC
CASSLDGQRYGYTF
>many|.|TRBV12-3/TRBV12-4|TRBJ1-1
TGTGCCAGCACTTCGAGGCCCACTGAAGCTTTCTTT
CASTSRPTEAFF
>many|.|TRBV20-1|TRBJ2-7
TGCAGTGCAGGGGCCGCCCCTTACGAGCAGTACTTC
CSAGAAPYEQYF
>.|.|TRBV18|TRBJ2-7
TGTGCCAGCTCACCAGGGACGGGTGGTACTGACGAGCAGTACTTC
CASSPGTGGTDEQYF
>many|.|TRBV20-1|TRBJ1-5
TGCAGTGCTACGCCAGGTGGAAGGGTCGGTCAGCCCCAGCATTTT
CSATPGGRVGQPQHF
>many|TRBD1|TRBV29-1|TRBJ2-5
TGCAGCGTCCCTGACAGGGTGGTGGAGACCCAGTACTTC
CSVPDRVVETQYF
>many|.|TRBV27|TRBJ2-1
TGTGCCAGCAGACCTAGCATGGGATTCTACAATGAGCAGTTCTTC
CASRPSMGFYNEQFF
>many|.|TRBV30|TRBJ1-1
TGTGCCCGGAGGGGGAAATGGGATGAAGCTTTCTTT
CARRGKWDEAFF